A single sample gave rise to the 28 T cell receptor beta chains below, sequenced in a study of regulatory T cells in long-lasting Graves disease. Time point of the sample: newly diagnosed GD, antithyroid drugs for less than 3 months. RNA isolated from PBMCs was used to make the TCR library. Through Arm-PCR of CDR3 regions and iRepertoire HTBI primers, TCR beta libraries were built. TCRdb fed the multiplex PCR reads into MiXCR, producing one record per CDR3 protein. This table has roughly 440,000 distinct CDR3 sequences, approximately 16% appearing once. The sample also formed part of further work on T cells in Graves' hyperthyroidism and ophthalmopathy.

Sequencing used peripheral blood mononuclear cells (PBMCs), obtained at new diagnosis, from a patient treated with antithyroid drugs. The source is a young woman with Graves disease.

The sample holds many counts of this clonotype. CDR3 sequence: CASNFGTSRHPGELFF. The CDR3 DNA follows: TGTGCCAGCAACTTTGGGACTAGCAGACACCCCGGGGAGCTGTTTTTT. The chain recombines TRBV12-3 or TRBV12-4 with TRBJ2-2; 9 positions match TRBD2. V lost 7 bases to trimming and J lost 6 bases; unmatched junction nucleotides: 12. This CDR3 contains 16 residues.

This chain joins TRBV12-3 or TRBV12-4 and TRBJ2-3; TRBD1 might be the D (5 bases). The CDR3 contains 14 residues. Trimming took off 1 base at V and 6 bases at J, with 11 bases between the two ends. The CDR3 is CASSLGARQDTQYF. CDR3 DNA sequence: TGTGCCAGCAGTTTAGGGGCTAGACAGGATACGCAGTATTTT.

This clonotype was recorded at least ten times. This sequence joins TRBV6-1 and TRBJ2-1; unclear D gene. The germline V and J ends were trimmed by 7 bases and 1 base, with 17 bases remaining between them. The CDR3 loop spans 16 amino acids. CDR1 and CDR2 (germline): MNHNS, SASEGT. The CDR3 loop reads CASKSVSPASYNEQFF. The CDR3 bases are TGTGCCAGCAAATCGGTCAGCCCGGCGTCCTACAATGAGCAGTTCTTC.

The chain joins TRBV7-6 to TRBJ1-1; unclear D gene. This CDR3 is 14 amino acids long. V was pared by 2 bases and J by 4 bases, with 11 bases between. Germline V gene sequence: CDR1 SGHVS, CDR2 FNYEAQ. DNA of the CDR3: TGTGCCAGCAGCTTACGGGGTGAGGGCACTGAAGCTTTCTTT. The encoded protein is CASSLRGEGTEAFF.

The V call is TRBV14, the J call TRBJ2-7; 8 positions agree with TRBD2. The CDR3 is 17 residues long. Germline CDR1 is SGHDN and CDR2 is FVKESK. With 8 bases clipped from V and 3 bases from J, the junction kept 18 bases outside the gene matches. The CDR3 bases are TGTGCCAGCTCACCACCGGGTAGGGGCGGGAGGAACTACGAGCAGTACTTC. This gives the protein CASSPPGRGGRNYEQYF. Combining the CDR3 with reference TRBV14 and TRBJ2-7 gives the whole variable domain EAGVTQFPSHSVIEKGQTVTLRCDPISGHDNLYWYRRVMGKEIKFLLHFVKESKQDESGMPNNRFLAERTGGTYSTLKVQPAELEDSGVYFCASSPPGRGGRNYEQYFGPGTRLTVT.

About this clonotype itself: The junction departs from the called germline gene at one end, perhaps through a read error. Here the CDR3 DNA reads TGTGCCAGCGGGCGGGAGGGCGGCACCGGGGAGCTGTTGTTT. It specifies CASGREGGTGELLF. The V call is TRBV2, the J call TRBJ2-2, with 9 bases lining up with TRBD2. The CDR3 totals 14 residues. Germline CDR1 and CDR2: SNHLY and FYNNEI.

This clonotype occurred many times. The chain uses TRBV28 and TRBJ1-2; D is perhaps TRBD1 (6 bases). The CDR3 has 13 amino acids. Germline values: CDR1 MDHEN, CDR2 SYDVKM. Trimming took 5 bases from V and 4 from J, leaving 11 bases between them. CDR3 protein: CASSHLGGYGYTF. DNA of the CDR3: TGTGCCAGCAGTCATCTAGGGGGCTATGGCTACACCTTC.

For this clonotype: It differs at one base from a far larger clone, so likely a read error. The rearrangement uses TRBV28 and TRBJ2-1, with 9 bases identical to TRBD2. Germline V gives CDR1 MDHEN, CDR2 SYDVKM. V lost 4 bases and J lost 10; bases outside the gene matches: 11. CDR3 length equals 15 residues. The chain's CDR3 is CASSSPGTSFYEQFF. CDR3 nucleotides: TGTGCCAGCAGTTCCCCCGGGACTAGCTTCTACGAGCAGTTCTTC.

The table lists this clonotype with many counts. This chain connects TRBV20-1 to TRBJ2-3, with 8 bases lining up with TRBD2. J lost 6 bases, V lost 7 bases, and 9 bases had no gene match. The CDR3 sequence is 13 residues long. Germline loops: CDR1 DFQATT, CDR2 SNEGSKA (reference sequence). CDR3 bases: TGCAGTGGTAGCGGGACCCCCCCGGATACGCAGTATTTT. Its translation is CSGSGTPPDTQYF.

At least ten counts were recorded for this clonotype. The chain's CDR3 is CASRRLAEQYF. For the CDR3, the DNA is TGTGCCAGCAGGAGACTAGCCGAGCAGTACTTC. The chain combines TRBV27 with TRBJ2-7; 7 nucleotides line up with TRBD2. Trimming cost V 6 bases and J 6 bases; bases outside gene matches: 2. The CDR3 spans 11 residues. The germline V gene encodes CDR1 MNHEY and CDR2 SMNVEV (reference sequence).

In its sample, this clonotype was seen many times. The chain carries TRBV11-1 and TRBJ2-2; D unresolved. The CDR3 totals 12 residues. The germline CDR1 and CDR2 sequences are SGHAT and FQDESV (reference sequence). The germline V and J ends were trimmed by 1 base and 6 bases, with 3 bases remaining between them. Here the CDR3 DNA reads TGTGCCAGCAGCTTAGAGTCCGGGGAGCTGTTTTTT. Protein product: CASSLESGELFF. The whole variable domain, remainder taken from reference TRBV11-1 and TRBJ2-2, is EAEVAQSPRYKITEKSQAVAFWCDPISGHATLYWYRQILGQGPELLVQFQDESVVDDSQLPKDRFSAERLKGVDSTLKIQPAELGDSAMYLCASSLESGELFFGEGSRLTVL.

This clonotype showed up many times. The chain uses TRBV24-1 and TRBJ2-1, with TRBD1 matching over 7 bases. The germline CDR1 and CDR2 sequences are KGHDR and SFDVKD. The CDR3 loop spans 17 amino acids. V dropped 4 bases and J dropped 6; count of bases not matched to a gene: 14. In nucleotides, the CDR3 is TGTGCCACCAGTGACCCATCTGGACAGGCCCCGGGCAATGAGCAGTTCTTC. This gives the protein CATSDPSGQAPGNEQFF.

The sample holds a few counts of this clonotype. The chain couples TRBV7-8 to TRBJ2-3, with 11 bases matching TRBD2. The CDR3 spans 17 residues. V was clipped by 0 bases and J by 7 bases; unmatched bases: 9. The germline gives CDR1 SGHVS, CDR2 FQNEAQ. CDR3 region: CASSLASSSGRSHTQYF. The CDR3 DNA sequence: TGTGCCAGCAGCTTAGCTTCGTCTAGCGGGAGGAGCCATACGCAGTATTTT.

There are many counts of this clonotype. The chain employs TRBV7-2 and TRBJ2-3; TRBD2 matches at 8 bases. Looked up from germline, CDR1 is SGHTA and CDR2 is FQGNSA. The CDR3 consists of 16 residues. With 1 base clipped from V and 3 bases from J, the junction kept 6 bases outside the gene matches. The chain's CDR3 is CASSLDGRALTDTQYF. For the CDR3, the DNA is TGTGCCAGCAGCTTAGACGGGAGGGCCCTTACAGATACGCAGTATTTT.

The rearrangement uses TRBV4-3 and TRBJ2-5; 9 bases are shared with TRBD1. Per germline, CDR1 LGHNA and CDR2 YSLEER. This CDR3 has 16 residues. Trimming took 5 bases from V and 2 from J; bases not matched to a gene: 9. CDR3 loop: CASSLAGTGTQETQYF. The CDR3 nucleotides read TGCGCCAGCAGCTTGGCTGGGACAGGGACACAAGAGACCCAGTACTTC.

This clonotype was found a few times. This chain joins TRBV9 and TRBJ2-3; D is ambiguous. The J call could be wrong; TRBJ2-5 is a better fit for the DNA end. Germline values: CDR1 SGDLS, CDR2 YYNGEE. This CDR3 spans 14 amino acids. The CDR3 is CASSVTGNGETQYF. For the CDR3, the DNA is TGTGCCAGCAGCGTTACTGGGAACGGGGAGACCCAGTACTTC.

The chain links TRBV28 to TRBJ2-1, with TRBD2 matching over 13 bases. Germline V gene sequence: CDR1 MDHEN, CDR2 SYDVKM. The CDR3 is 17 residues long. V lost 6 bases to trimming and J lost 8 bases; unmatched junction nucleotides: 13. The CDR3 nucleotides read TGTGCCAGCAGCCCAAAACTAGCGGGAGGGGAATTGGATGAGCAGTTCTTC. Its protein is CASSPKLAGGELDEQFF.

The J gene is TRBJ2-4, the V gene TRBV3-1; 10 positions agree with TRBD2. The V gene end was trimmed by 3 bases and the J gene end by 7 bases; junction bases not matched to a gene: 6. CDR3 length: 15 amino acids. In germline, CDR1 is LGHDT, CDR2 YNNKEL (reference sequence). The chain's CDR3 is CASSHASGRGNIQYF. CDR3 nucleotides: TGTGCCAGCAGCCATGCTAGCGGGAGAGGGAACATTCAGTACTTC.

The CDR3 here is CASSGKVDRVIGQPQHF. CDR3 bases: TGTGCCAGCAGTGGTAAGGTGGACAGGGTAATAGGTCAGCCCCAGCATTTT. V gene TRBV6-1 combines with J gene TRBJ1-5; 8 bases match TRBD1. Trimming took 4 bases from V and 6 from J; bases not matched to a gene: 14. Germline V gene sequence: CDR1 MNHNS, CDR2 SASEGT. The CDR3 is 17 residues long.

This clonotype occurred many times. The chain uses TRBV7-8 and TRBJ2-7, with a tentative D call TRBD1 (5 bases). The V gene's germline CDR1 is SGHVS and CDR2 FQNEAQ. V lost 5 bases and J 3 bases, leaving 11 bases between the germline ends. The CDR3 has 13 amino acids. Written as DNA, the CDR3 is TGTGCCAGCAGCCCGACAGTAGTCTACGAGCAGTACTTC. Amino acid sequence: CASSPTVVYEQYF.

This clonotype was observed many times. The chain is built from TRBV30 and TRBJ1-2; D not resolved. CDR3 length: 13 residues. Germline-derived CDR1 and CDR2 are GTSNPN and SVGIG (reference sequence). V dropped 3 bases and J dropped 5 bases, with 13 bases sitting between them. This chain's CDR3 is CAWSAGVIYGYTF. The CDR3 DNA follows: TGTGCCTGGAGCGCCGGGGTTATTTATGGCTACACCTTC.

Regarding this clonotype: This may be a read error, as it is one base from a much larger clone. This chain joins TRBV7-8 and TRBJ2-2; 9 bases line up with TRBD2. Per germline, CDR1 SGHVS and CDR2 FQNEAQ. This CDR3 contains 21 residues. The CDR3 sequence is CASSLPDGRNASGKDTRELFF. The DNA of the CDR3 is TGTGCCAGCAGCTTACCAGACGGCCGAAACGCTAGCGGGAAGGACACCCGGGAGCTGTTTTTT.

The rearrangement links TRBV6-2 or TRBV6-3 to TRBJ1-2; 7 nucleotides line up with TRBD1. Germline-derived CDR1 and CDR2 are MNHEY and SVGEGT. The CDR3 runs 12 residues. With V trimmed by 9 bases and J by 6 bases, 7 bases remained unmatched. CDR3: CASRFRGNGYTF. The CDR3 DNA reads TGTGCCAGTCGCTTCAGGGGGAATGGCTACACCTTC.

The chain recombines TRBV20-1 with TRBJ2-2; 9 bases align to TRBD2. V shed 6 bases and J 6 bases; nucleotides not matched to a gene: 11. CDR1 is DFQATT, CDR2 SNEGSKA, per germline (reference sequence). The CDR3 sequence is 15 residues long. CDR3 bases: TGCAGTGCCAGAAACCCGGCTAGCGGGGCCGGGGAGCTGTTTTTT. Translated: CSARNPASGAGELFF.

This clonotype was recorded a few times. The chain couples TRBV7-9 to TRBJ2-2, with D unresolved. Germline-derived CDR1 and CDR2 are SEHNR and FQNEAQ (reference sequence). The CDR3 totals 15 residues. The V gene lost 5 bases and the J gene lost 3 bases, with 13 bases spanning the gap. The CDR3 DNA reads TGTGCCAGCAGCCGCGAGGACGGATACACCGGGGAGCTGTTTTTT. Amino acid sequence: CASSREDGYTGELFF.

The gene calls are TRBV5-6 and TRBJ1-2, with a possible D match to TRBD1 (6 bases). The V end was cut by 6 bases, the J end by 4 bases, with 19 bases between. The CDR3 extends over 15 amino acids. Germline-derived CDR1 and CDR2 are SGHDT and YYEEEE. The CDR3 region is CASIHGGGMVYGYTF. In DNA, the CDR3 is TGTGCCAGCATCCATGGGGGCGGTATGGTCTATGGCTACACCTTC.

This clonotype showed up just a few times. The V and J genes are TRBV5-1 and TRBJ1-1; TRBD1 is a possible D gene (6 bases). Trimming removed 2 bases at V and 3 bases at J, with 14 bases between. The germline CDR1 and CDR2 sequences are SGHRS and YFSETQ. CDR3 size: 15 residues. CDR3 nucleotide sequence: TGCGCCAGCAGCTTATCACAGGGTTTAGACACTGAAGCTTTCTTT. This codes for CASSLSQGLDTEAFF.

To note about this clonotype: This is likely a read error, given that the CDR3 carries no conserved phenylalanine or tryptophan at its end. It is unclear where the CDR3 begins or ends on the DNA, so no DNA is shown, and the CDR3 is as TCRdb lists it. CDR3 region: CASRYQGAGVYEEYL. V gene TRBV11-2 combines with J gene TRBJ2-7; the table's D call, TRBD1, was not checked against the DNA. The CDR3 has 15 amino acids, counting both end residues. Germline CDR1 SGHAT, CDR2 FQNNGV.